The rows below give T cell receptor beta chains drawn from one sample of a study of T cell changes during pregnancy in multiple sclerosis. The assay was immunoSEQ multiplex PCR, and TCRdb's table has in-frame clones only and misses some. This table holds over 100,000 clones, about 94% found once. Sequenced here: peripheral blood, sampled in the third trimester of pregnancy. These receptors originate from a female donor with multiple sclerosis, enrolled in a pregnancy study. The CDR3 runs from the conserved cysteine through the conserved F or W. D genes are given only for firm matches. Rows give clone size only sometimes, using once, few, many, or a class for an expanded clone.

TRBD1 | TRBJ2-2 | TRBV6-1 | . | CASSASTGANTGELFF | TGTGCCAGCAGTGCATCGACAGGGGCAAACACCGGGGAGCTGTTTTTT
. | TRBJ1-4 | TRBV10-3 | . | CAISEQGLANEKLFF | TGTGCCATCAGTGAGCAGGGGTTAGCTAATGAAAAACTGTTTTTT
. | TRBJ2-7 | TRBV29-1 | . | CSVTGFAMYEQYF | TGCAGCGTTACAGGGTTCGCTATGTACGAGCAGTACTTC
. | TRBJ1-5 | TRBV27 | once | CASSLSGIWGSSNQPQHF | TGTGCCAGCAGCCTAAGCGGAATCTGGGGTTCTAGCAATCAGCCCCAGCATTTT
TRBD1 | TRBJ1-3 | TRBV18 | . | CASSPRTGFDSGNTIYF | TGTGCCAGCTCACCTCGGACAGGTTTTGACTCTGGAAACACCATATATTTT
. | TRBJ1-5 | TRBV5-8 | once | CASSWGVERLQPQHF | TGTGCCAGCAGCTGGGGGGTAGAGCGCCTTCAGCCCCAGCATTTT
. | TRBJ1-1 | TRBV6-6 | . | CASSYGIGATEAFF | TGTGCCAGCAGTTACGGGATAGGGGCCACTGAAGCTTTCTTT
. | TRBJ1-1 | TRBV6-5 | . | CASKDRGTEAFF | TGTGCCAGCAAAGATCGGGGAACTGAAGCTTTCTTT
TRBD1 | TRBJ2-2 | TRBV5-1 | once | CAVRDRGENTGELFF | TGCGCCGTCCGGGACAGGGGGGAGAACACCGGGGAGCTGTTTTTT
TRBD1 | TRBJ1-4 | TRBV5-1 | . | CASSIQGANGATNEKLFF | TGCGCCAGCAGCATACAGGGGGCAAACGGTGCAACTAATGAAAAACTGTTTTTT
TRBD1 | TRBJ2-7 | TRBV4-1 | . | CASSQDGTGGLDEQYF | TGCGCCAGCAGCCAAGATGGCACAGGGGGTCTGGACGAGCAGTACTTC
TRBD1 | TRBJ1-1 | TRBV27 | . | CASSRDRVDTEAFF | TGTGCCAGCAGTCGGGACAGGGTGGACACTGAAGCTTTCTTT
. | TRBJ2-5 | TRBV9 | . | CASSPNAGIGETQYF | TGTGCCAGCAGCCCCAACGCAGGTATCGGCGAGACCCAGTACTTC
. | TRBJ2-3 | TRBV30 | . | CAWQQASTDTQYF | TGTGCCTGGCAACAGGCATCCACAGATACGCAGTATTTT
TRBD1 | TRBJ1-1 | TRBV9 | . | CASSVGKGQGKMNTEAFF | TGTGCCAGCAGCGTAGGTAAAGGACAGGGGAAGATGAACACTGAAGCTTTCTTT
. | TRBJ2-7 | TRBV6-6 | . | CASSSGLGVHEQYF | TGTGCCAGCAGTTCCGGACTTGGAGTCCACGAGCAGTACTTC
. | TRBJ1-1 | TRBV9 | . | CASSVGTSNTEAFF | TGTGCCAGCAGCGTAGGGACATCGAACACTGAAGCTTTCTTT